The clone carrying this TCR beta chain was counted at least ten times. The antigen remains unidentified. This sample was taken from a study of blood T cells in healthy people across ages. Findings and limits, study-wide: Total diversity from one million sequenced T cells was likely underestimated. A strong correlation between TCR beta diversity and naive T cell percentage was seen. A roughly linear fall in TCR beta diversity per million T cells was seen with increasing age.

With a J-beta primer mix and a sample-barcoded 5' primer, a second PCR ran about 7 to 12 cycles. TCRdb re-called the 5' RACE reads through MiXCR, storing one row per CDR3 protein. The table includes about 730,000 distinct CDR3 sequences, roughly 41% detected once. Sequenced sample: blood. The origin of this receptor is a woman aged 60-75 years in good health.

CDR3 in amino acids: CSVAGGVGETQYF. In nucleotides, the CDR3 is TGCAGCGTTGCTGGGGGGGTGGGAGAGACCCAGTACTTC. The V call is TRBV29-1, the J call TRBJ2-5, with 7 bases lining up with TRBD2. Germline V gene data show CDR1 as SQVTM and CDR2 as ANQGSEA. The CDR3 is 13 amino acids. V shed 4 bases, J shed 4 bases, and the junction held 6 bases outside the gene matches.